Listed below are T cell receptor beta chains from one sample, sequenced in a study of cytomegalovirus exposure and HLA in healthy donors. TCRdb keeps only in-frame clones here, not all; method: immunoSEQ multiplex PCR. Here the sample spans about 35,000 clones, about 80% being singletons. Material: PBMCs. These receptors were taken from a male donor in good health and CMV-seronegative. CDR3s include the opening cysteine and the closing phenylalanine or tryptophan. A D gene is named only where the DNA matches it firmly. For some rows the clone size is stated as once, few or many, or as a class when expanded; others skip it.

-	TRBV2	TRBD1	TRBJ1-2	TGTGCCAGCAGTGAAGGTAGGAGCGCGGACAGGCTGAACTATGGCTACACCTTC	CASSEGRSADRLNYGYTF
-	TRBV5-1	TRBD1	TRBJ1-1	TGCGCCAGCAGCCCGGACGCGGGACAGGGAAACACTGAAGCTTTCTTT	CASSPDAGQGNTEAFF
once	TRBV2	TRBD2	TRBJ2-3	TGTGCCAGCAGCGCCCCTAGCGGGAGCATCTCAGATACGCAGTATTTT	CASSAPSGSISDTQYF
-	TRBV19	-	TRBJ1-5	TGTGCCAGTAGTCCCGGGATATTTTATAGCAATCAGCCCCAGCATTTT	CASSPGIFYSNQPQHF
-	TRBV30	-	TRBJ1-2	TGTGCCTGGAGTAAAGGGGGAGATAGTGGCTACACCTTC	CAWSKGGDSGYTF
-	TRBV18	-	TRBJ1-1	TGTGCCAGCTCACGTGGCTTTATCCTGGCTGAAGCTTTCTTT	CASSRGFILAEAFF
-	TRBV7-9	TRBD1	TRBJ1-5	TGTGCCAGCAGCTTATCAGGGACAGGGTCCGGGGGGCCCCAGCATTTT	CASSLSGTGSGGPQHF
-	TRBV30	TRBD2	TRBJ2-4	TGTGCCTGGAGACGGGGGGGGAACATTCAGTACTTC	CAWRRGGNIQYF
-	TRBV4-1	-	TRBJ2-7	TGCGCCAGCAGCCAAGGGGCTGGCTCCTACGAGCAGTACTTC	CASSQGAGSYEQYF
-	TRBV19	-	TRBJ1-2	TGTGCCAGTAGCGGTGGGGCAGTAAACTATGGCTACACCTTC	CASSGGAVNYGYTF
few	TRBV7-9	-	TRBJ1-4	TGTGCCAGCAGCCCGTGGGAGGGGAATGAAAAACTGTTTTTT	CASSPWEGNEKLFF
-	TRBV30	-	TRBJ2-7	TGTGCCTGGAGGAGGGAGATCCCCGACGAGCAGTACTTC	CAWRREIPDEQYF
-	TRBV19	-	TRBJ2-1	TGTGCCAGTAGTATACGGGGGTACAATGAGCAGTTCTTC	CASSIRGYNEQFF
-	TRBV6-4	TRBD2	TRBJ2-1	TGTGCCAGCAGTGACTCGGTGAGCGGGGGGGCGTCTGAGCAGTTCTTC	CASSDSVSGGASEQFF
-	TRBV4-1	TRBD1	TRBJ1-2	TGCGCCAGCAGCCAAGTAAGCACAGGGGGAAACTATGGCTACACCTTC	CASSQVSTGGNYGYTF
-	TRBV29-1	-	TRBJ2-7	TGCAGCGTCAGGACTGCGAGCTCCTACGAGCAGTACTTC	CSVRTASSYEQYF
-	TRBV5-3	-	TRBJ2-7	TGTGCCAGAAGGAGGCTAGTTTGGAACGAGCAGTACTTC	CARRRLVWNEQYF
few	TRBV6-1	-	TRBJ1-5	TGTGCCAGCAGCCCACAGGGAAATCAGCCCCAGCATTTT	CASSPQGNQPQHF
-	TRBV15	-	TRBJ2-7	TGTGCCACCAGCAGAGATCGACAGGTTGAAGAGCAGTACTTC	CATSRDRQVEEQYF
-	TRBV6-1	-	TRBJ2-5	TGTGCCAGCAGTGTCGTCGGACAGCCTCTGGAGACCCAGTACTTC	CASSVVGQPLETQYF
-	TRBV7-8	-	TRBJ2-3	TGTGCCGCGCGCGGGGACACAGATACGCAGTATTTT	CAARGDTDTQYF
-	TRBV25-1	-	TRBJ1-1	TGTGCCAGCAGTCCAGCCGGGACACAAAAAGCTTTCTTT	CASSPAGTQKAFF
-	TRBV2	-	TRBJ1-1	TGTGCCAGCAGCCGAGGAGGCAGGCACACTGAAGCTTTCTTT	CASSRGGRHTEAFF
once	TRBV9	-	TRBJ1-2	TGTGCCAGCAGCGTAGGTGGGGGGAGAGGCGGAGACTATGGCTACACCTTC	CASSVGGGRGGDYGYTF
-	TRBV28	-	TRBJ1-1	TGTGCCAGCCCCTCAAATACTGGCACTGAAGCTTTCTTT	CASPSNTGTEAFF
-	TRBV28	TRBD1	TRBJ2-7	TGTGCCAGCAAGAAGACAGGGGGAACCTACGAGCAGTACTTC	CASKKTGGTYEQYF
-	TRBV5-1	TRBD1	TRBJ2-6	TGCGCCAGCAGGTTAATGGACAGGGGGACTCTCTCTGGGGCCAACGTCCTGACTTTC	CASRLMDRGTLSGANVLTF
-	TRBV2	-	TRBJ2-3	TGTGCCAGCTTAATGAGAAGCACAGATACGCAGTATTTT	CASLMRSTDTQYF
-	TRBV6-5	-	TRBJ2-7	TGTGCCAGCAGTTACTCTACTTCTGGACAGTTTTACGAGCAGTACTTC	CASSYSTSGQFYEQYF
-	TRBV9	-	TRBJ1-1	TGTGCCAGCAGCGCACTGACAGGGAACACTGAAGCTTTCTTT	CASSALTGNTEAFF
-	TRBV6-1	TRBD1	TRBJ1-2	TGTGCCAGCAGCCAACGGACAGGGTGGAACTATGGCTACACCTTC	CASSQRTGWNYGYTF
-	TRBV29-1	-	TRBJ2-5	TGCAGCGTTGACGGGCAGGGGGGAGAGACCCAGTACTTC	CSVDGQGGETQYF
-	TRBV5-1	-	TRBJ1-4	TGCGCCAGCAGCATCGGACAGCGTAATGAAAAACTGTTTTTT	CASSIGQRNEKLFF
once	TRBV5-1	-	TRBJ1-6	TGCGCCAGCAGCTTGGATAGAGACAGGAAAAGACCCCTCCACTTT	CASSLDRDRKRPLHF
-	TRBV5-1	-	TRBJ2-7	TGCGCCAGCAGCTTAGCAGGGACCTACGAGCAGTACTTC	CASSLAGTYEQYF
-	TRBV2	-	TRBJ1-2	TGTGCCAGCAAGGAACAGGATGGCTACACCTTC	CASKEQDGYTF
once	TRBV18	-	TRBJ2-1	TGTGCCCCTCCGGGCGGGCGATCCTACAATGAGCAGTTCTTC	CAPPGGRSYNEQFF
-	TRBV5-1	-	TRBJ1-2	TGCGCCAGCAGCTTTTATCAGGGGTCCCAAGGAGGCTACACCTTC	CASSFYQGSQGGYTF
-	TRBV7-2	TRBD1	TRBJ1-5	TGTGCCAGCAGTCCCCGGGACAGGAGCAATCAGCCCCAGCATTTT	CASSPRDRSNQPQHF
once	TRBV7-8	TRBD1	TRBJ1-5	TGTGCCAGCAGCCGGGCGTTGGCAGGGGGCATGAGCAATCAGCCCCAGCATTTT	CASSRALAGGMSNQPQHF
few	TRBV7-2	-	TRBJ2-5	TGTGCCAGCAGCTCCACGTTTTTGAGGGGGGGCCGGGCACAAGAGACCCAGTACTTC	CASSSTFLRGGRAQETQYF
-	TRBV19	-	TRBJ1-5	TGTGCCAGTAGTATGAGGGGGTATCAGCCCCAGCATTTT	CASSMRGYQPQHF